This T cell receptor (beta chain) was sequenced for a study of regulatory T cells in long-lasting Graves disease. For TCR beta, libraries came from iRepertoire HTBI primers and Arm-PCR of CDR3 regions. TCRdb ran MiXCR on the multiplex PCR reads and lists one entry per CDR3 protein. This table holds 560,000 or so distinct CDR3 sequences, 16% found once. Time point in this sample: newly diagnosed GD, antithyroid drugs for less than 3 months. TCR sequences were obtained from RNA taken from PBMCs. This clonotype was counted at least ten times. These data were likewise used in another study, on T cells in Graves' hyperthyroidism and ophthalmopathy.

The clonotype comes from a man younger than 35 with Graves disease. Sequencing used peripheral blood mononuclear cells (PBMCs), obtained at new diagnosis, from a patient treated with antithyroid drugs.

The CDR3 loop is CSARDPTRSILEQYF. The CDR3 DNA is TGCAGTGCTAGAGATCCGACTAGGTCGATCCTGGAGCAGTACTTC. This rearrangement joins TRBV20-1 to TRBJ2-7, with D possibly being TRBD2 (6 bases). Germline V gene lookup returns CDR1 DFQATT and CDR2 SNEGSKA (reference sequence). V was shortened by 0 bases and J by 7 bases, with 19 bases between the two germline ends. The CDR3 is 15 amino acids.